The present entry profiles one T cell receptor (beta chain) with its context. This entry belongs to a study of blood T cell repertoires in COVID-19. As for the study in general: Donors in the United States, Italy and Spain gave samples during acute or convalescent COVID-19. PBMCs, B-cell-depleted T cells, or T cells provided the cDNA or gDNA that made up the material.

Germline CDR1 SGDLS, CDR2 YYNGEE. This CDR3 has 16 amino acids. Trimming stripped 3 bases from V and 0 bases from J, with 13 bases between. Per the original data handling: Nucleated cell counts were estimated from reference gene primer amplification. The data were produced by immunoSEQ multiplex PCR, yet TCRdb's version contains in-frame clones alone and is incomplete. D and trimming come from the DNA, and the V and J calls and clone size come from that table. The table has about 670,000 clones, 85% to 90% seen once. Source material: peripheral blood. The chain employs TRBV9 and TRBJ1-3; D may be TRBD1 (6 bases). The clonotype comes from a young woman with acute or convalescent COVID-19. CDR3 region: CASSAPDSSSGNTIYF. The CDR3 coding sequence is TGTGCCAGCAGCGCTCCGGACAGCAGCTCTGGAAACACCATATATTTT.